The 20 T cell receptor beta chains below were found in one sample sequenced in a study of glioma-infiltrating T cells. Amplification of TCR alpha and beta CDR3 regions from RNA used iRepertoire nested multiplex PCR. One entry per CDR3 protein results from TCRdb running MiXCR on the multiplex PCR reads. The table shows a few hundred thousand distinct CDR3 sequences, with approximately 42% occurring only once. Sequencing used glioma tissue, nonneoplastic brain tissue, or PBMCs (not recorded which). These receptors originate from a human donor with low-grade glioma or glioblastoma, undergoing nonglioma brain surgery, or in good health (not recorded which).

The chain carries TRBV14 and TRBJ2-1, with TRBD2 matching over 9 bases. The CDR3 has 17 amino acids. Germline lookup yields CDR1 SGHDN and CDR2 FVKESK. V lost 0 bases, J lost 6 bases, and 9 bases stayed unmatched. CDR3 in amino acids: CASSQDWREGPSNEQFF. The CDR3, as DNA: TGTGCCAGCAGCCAAGATTGGCGGGAGGGCCCCTCCAATGAGCAGTTCTTC.

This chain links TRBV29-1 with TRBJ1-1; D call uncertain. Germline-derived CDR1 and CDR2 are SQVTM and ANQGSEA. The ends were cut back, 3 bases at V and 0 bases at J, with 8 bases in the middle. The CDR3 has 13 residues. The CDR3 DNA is TGCAGCGTTGAGGAAGAAATGAACACTGAAGCTTTCTTT. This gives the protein CSVEEEMNTEAFF.

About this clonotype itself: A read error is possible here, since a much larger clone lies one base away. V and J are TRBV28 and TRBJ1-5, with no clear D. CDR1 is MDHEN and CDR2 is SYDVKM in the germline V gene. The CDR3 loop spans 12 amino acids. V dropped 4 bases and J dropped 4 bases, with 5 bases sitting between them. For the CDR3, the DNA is TGTGCCAGCAGTTCCTGGAATCAGCCCCAGCATTTT. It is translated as CASSSWNQPQHF.

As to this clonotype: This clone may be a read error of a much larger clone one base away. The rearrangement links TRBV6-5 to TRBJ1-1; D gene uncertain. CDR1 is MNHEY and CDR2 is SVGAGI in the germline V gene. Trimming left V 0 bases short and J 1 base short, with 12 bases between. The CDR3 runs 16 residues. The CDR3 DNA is TGTGCCAGCAGTTACTCACGTCAGGCGGGGAACACTGAAGCTTTCTTT. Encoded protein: CASSYSRQAGNTEAFF.

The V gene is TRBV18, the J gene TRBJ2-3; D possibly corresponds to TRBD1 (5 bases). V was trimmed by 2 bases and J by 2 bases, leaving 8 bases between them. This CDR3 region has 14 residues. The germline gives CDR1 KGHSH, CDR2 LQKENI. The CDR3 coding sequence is TGTGCCAGCTCACCAGGGGCCGCCACAGATACGCAGTATTTT. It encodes CASSPGAATDTQYF.

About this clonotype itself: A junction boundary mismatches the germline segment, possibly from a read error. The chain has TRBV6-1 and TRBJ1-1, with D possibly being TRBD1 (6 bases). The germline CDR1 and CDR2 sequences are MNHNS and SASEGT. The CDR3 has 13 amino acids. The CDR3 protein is CASLDRMNTGAFF. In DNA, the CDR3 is TGTGCCAGCCTGGACAGAATGAACACTGGAGCTTTCTTT.

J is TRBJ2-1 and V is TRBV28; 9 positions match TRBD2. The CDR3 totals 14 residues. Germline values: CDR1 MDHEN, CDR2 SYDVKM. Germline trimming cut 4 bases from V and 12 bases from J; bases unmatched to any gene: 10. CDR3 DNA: TGTGCCAGCAGTTCCATCGGGACTAGCCGGGCGCAGTTCTTC. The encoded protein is CASSSIGTSRAQFF.

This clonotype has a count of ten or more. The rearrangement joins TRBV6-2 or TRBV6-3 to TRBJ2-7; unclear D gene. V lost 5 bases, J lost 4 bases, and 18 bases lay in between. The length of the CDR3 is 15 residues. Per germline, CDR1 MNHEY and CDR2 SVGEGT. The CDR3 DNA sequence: TGTGCCAGCAGTACGAACTTGGGCAGGACGTACGAGCAGTACTTC. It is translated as CASSTNLGRTYEQYF.

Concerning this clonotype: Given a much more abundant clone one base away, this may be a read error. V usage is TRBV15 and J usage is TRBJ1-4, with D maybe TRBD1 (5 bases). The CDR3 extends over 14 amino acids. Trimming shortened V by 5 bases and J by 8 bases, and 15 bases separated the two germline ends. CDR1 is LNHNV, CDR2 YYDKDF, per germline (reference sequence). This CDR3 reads CATSGPDRAEKLFF. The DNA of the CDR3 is TGTGCCACCAGCGGACCTGACAGAGCCGAAAAACTGTTTTTT.

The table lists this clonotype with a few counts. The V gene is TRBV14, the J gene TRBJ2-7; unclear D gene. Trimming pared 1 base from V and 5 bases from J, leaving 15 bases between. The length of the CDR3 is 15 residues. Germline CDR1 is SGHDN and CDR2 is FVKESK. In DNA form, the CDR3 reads TGTGCCAGCAGCCAAGTAGGTGGGCAGGCCCACGAGCAGTACTTC. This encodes CASSQVGGQAHEQYF.

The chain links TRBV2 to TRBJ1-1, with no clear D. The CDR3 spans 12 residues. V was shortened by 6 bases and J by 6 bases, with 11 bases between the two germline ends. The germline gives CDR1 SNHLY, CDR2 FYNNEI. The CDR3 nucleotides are TGTGCCAGCAGATTTAAGGGAGCTGAAGCTTTCTTT. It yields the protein CASRFKGAEAFF.

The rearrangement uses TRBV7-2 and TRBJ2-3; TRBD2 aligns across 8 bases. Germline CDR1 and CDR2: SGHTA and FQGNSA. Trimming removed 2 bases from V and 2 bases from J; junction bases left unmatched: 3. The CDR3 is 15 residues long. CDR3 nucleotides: TGTGCCAGCAGCTTACAACTAGCGGTCACAGATACGCAGTATTTT. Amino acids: CASSLQLAVTDTQYF. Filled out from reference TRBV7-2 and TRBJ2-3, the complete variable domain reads GAGVSQSPSNKVTEKGKDVELRCDPISGHTALYWYRQSLGQGLEFLIYFQGNSAPDKSGLPSDRFSAERTGGSVSTLTIQRTQQEDSAVYLCASSLQLAVTDTQYFGPGTRLTVL.

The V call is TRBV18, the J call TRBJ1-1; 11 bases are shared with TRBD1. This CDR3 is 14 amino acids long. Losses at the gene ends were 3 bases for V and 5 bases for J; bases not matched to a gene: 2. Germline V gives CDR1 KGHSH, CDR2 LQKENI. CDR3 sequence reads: CASSPGTGGTEAFF. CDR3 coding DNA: TGTGCCAGCTCACCCGGGACAGGGGGAACTGAAGCTTTCTTT.

Written as DNA, the CDR3 is TGTGCCACCAGCGTGGGACTAGCGGGTGGGGTTCTAGCCAAAAACATTCAGTACTTC. Protein: CATSVGLAGGVLAKNIQYF. This chain uses TRBV15 with TRBJ2-4; 12 nucleotides match TRBD2. This CDR3 comprises 19 residues. V lost 5 bases to trimming and J lost 0 bases; unmatched junction nucleotides: 11. Looked up from germline, CDR1 is LNHNV and CDR2 is YYDKDF (reference sequence). The entire variable domain, with the rest obtained from reference TRBV15 and TRBJ2-4, is as follows: DAMVIQNPRYQVTQFGKPVTLSCSQTLNHNVMYWYQQKSSQAPKLLFHYYDKDFNNEADTPDNFQSRRPNTSFCFLDIRSPGLGDTAMYLCATSVGLAGGVLAKNIQYFGAGTRLSVL.

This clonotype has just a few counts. The CDR3: CASSPRGGAGHSPLHF. CDR3 coding DNA: TGTGCCAGCAGCCCGAGGGGGGGAGCCGGTCATTCACCCCTCCACTTT. This chain joins TRBV7-9 and TRBJ1-6; D may be TRBD1 (6 bases). CDR1 is SEHNR, CDR2 FQNEAQ, per germline (reference sequence). V was clipped by 5 bases and J by 8 bases, with 19 bases between them. The length of the CDR3 is 16 residues.

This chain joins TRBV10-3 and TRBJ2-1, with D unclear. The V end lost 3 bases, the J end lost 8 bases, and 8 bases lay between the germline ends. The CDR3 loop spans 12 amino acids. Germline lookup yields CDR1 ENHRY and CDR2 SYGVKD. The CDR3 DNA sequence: TGTGCCATCAGTGACCCAGCCTATGAGCAGTTCTTC. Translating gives CAISDPAYEQFF.

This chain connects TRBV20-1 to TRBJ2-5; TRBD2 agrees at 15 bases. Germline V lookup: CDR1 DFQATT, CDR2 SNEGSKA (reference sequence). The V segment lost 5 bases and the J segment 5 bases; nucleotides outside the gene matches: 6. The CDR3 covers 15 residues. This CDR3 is CSAGGLAGGPETQYF. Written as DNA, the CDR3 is TGCAGTGCTGGCGGACTAGCGGGAGGGCCGGAGACCCAGTACTTC.

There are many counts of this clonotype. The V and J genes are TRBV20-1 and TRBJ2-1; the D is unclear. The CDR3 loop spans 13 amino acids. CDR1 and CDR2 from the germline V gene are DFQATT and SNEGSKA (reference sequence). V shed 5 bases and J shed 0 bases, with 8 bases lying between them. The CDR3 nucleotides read TGCAGTGCTGCACTTAGCTCCTACAATGAGCAGTTCTTC. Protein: CSAALSSYNEQFF.

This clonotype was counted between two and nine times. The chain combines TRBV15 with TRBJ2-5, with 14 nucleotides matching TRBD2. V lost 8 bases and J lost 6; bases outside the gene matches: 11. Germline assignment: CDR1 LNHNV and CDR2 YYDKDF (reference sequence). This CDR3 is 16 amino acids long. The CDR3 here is CATGPLGTSGRKTQYF. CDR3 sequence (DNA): TGTGCCACCGGCCCCCTAGGGACTAGCGGGAGAAAGACCCAGTACTTC.

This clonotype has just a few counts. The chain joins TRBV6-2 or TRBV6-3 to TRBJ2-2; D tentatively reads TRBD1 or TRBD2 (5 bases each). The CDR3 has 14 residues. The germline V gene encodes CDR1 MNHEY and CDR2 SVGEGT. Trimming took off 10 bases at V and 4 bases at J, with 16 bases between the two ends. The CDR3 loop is CAISGTVVTGELFF. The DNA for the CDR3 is TGTGCCATTTCCGGGACGGTCGTCACCGGGGAGCTGTTTTTT.